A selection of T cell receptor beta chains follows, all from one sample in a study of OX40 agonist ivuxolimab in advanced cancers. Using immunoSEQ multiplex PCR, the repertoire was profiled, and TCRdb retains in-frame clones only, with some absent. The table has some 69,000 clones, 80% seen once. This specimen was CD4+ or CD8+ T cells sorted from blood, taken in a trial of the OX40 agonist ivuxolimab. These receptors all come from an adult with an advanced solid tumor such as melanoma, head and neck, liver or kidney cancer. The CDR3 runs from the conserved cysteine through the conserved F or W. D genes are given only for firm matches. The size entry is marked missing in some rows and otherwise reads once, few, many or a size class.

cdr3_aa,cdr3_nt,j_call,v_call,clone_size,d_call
CASSLRARGAREKLFF,TGTGCCAGCAGCTTAAGGGCCCGGGGGGCCCGAGAAAAACTGTTTTTT,TRBJ1-4,TRBV7-4,NA,NA
CASSPGPGQGNYGYTF,TGTGCCAGCTCACCAGGCCCGGGACAGGGAAACTATGGCTACACCTTC,TRBJ1-2,TRBV18,NA,TRBD1
CATRRTSGRVHEQFF,TGTGCCACCCGACGGACTAGCGGGAGAGTCCATGAGCAGTTCTTC,TRBJ2-1,TRBV6-1,NA,TRBD2
CASSPAGGRADTQYF,TGTGCCAGCAGCCCCGCGGGAGGGAGGGCAGATACGCAGTATTTT,TRBJ2-3,TRBV7-2,few,TRBD2
CASSLESPGAYEQYF,TGCGCCAGCAGCTTGGAAAGTCCAGGGGCCTACGAGCAGTACTTC,TRBJ2-7,TRBV5-1,once,NA
CASSLAGLATGELFF,TGTGCCAGCAGCTTAGCGGGACTAGCCACCGGGGAGCTGTTTTTT,TRBJ2-2,TRBV7-3,once,TRBD2
CASSAQETQYF,TGTGCCAGCAGCGCCCAAGAGACCCAGTACTTC,TRBJ2-5,TRBV5-4,NA,NA
CASSLQGTNTGELFF,TGTGCCAGCAGCTTACAGGGCACGAACACCGGGGAGCTGTTTTTT,TRBJ2-2,TRBV5-4,NA,NA
CASSPQDRAPNEKLFF,TGTGCCAGCTCACCACAGGACAGGGCGCCTAATGAAAAACTGTTTTTT,TRBJ1-4,TRBV18,NA,TRBD1
CASHLAGRTYEQYF,TGTGCCAGCCACTTAGCGGGGAGGACCTACGAGCAGTACTTC,TRBJ2-7,TRBV2,NA,TRBD2
CASSYYRSGANVLTF,TGTGCCAGCAGTTACTATCGATCGGGGGCCAACGTCCTGACTTTC,TRBJ2-6,TRBV6-6,NA,NA
CASSAVETQYF,TGTGCCAGCAGTGCCGTGGAGACCCAGTACTTC,TRBJ2-5,TRBV2,NA,NA
CASSLELDRVAFF,TGTGCCAGCAGCTTAGAGCTGGACAGGGTAGCTTTCTTT,TRBJ1-1,TRBV7-9,NA,TRBD1
CASSETSGNTQYF,TGTGCCAGCAGTGAGACTAGCGGGAATACGCAGTATTTT,TRBJ2-3,TRBV6-1,NA,TRBD2
CASSQAPGASVEQYF,TGTGCCAGCAGCCAAGCCCCGGGGGCATCAGTCGAGCAGTACTTC,TRBJ2-7,TRBV5-4,NA,NA
CASSLAGQGTTYEQYF,TGTGCTAGCAGCTTAGCTGGACAGGGGACTACCTACGAGCAGTACTTC,TRBJ2-7,TRBV7-7,NA,TRBD1
CASSLNANEKLFF,TGTGCCAGCAGCTTAAACGCTAATGAAAAACTGTTTTTT,TRBJ1-4,TRBV7-9,NA,NA
CASSLAGQGAYEQYF,TGTGCCAGCAGCTTAGCGGGACAGGGGGCCTACGAGCAGTACTTC,TRBJ2-7,TRBV7-6,NA,TRBD1
CASSRDTGAGEKLFF,TGTGCCAGCAGCCGGGATACAGGGGCTGGGGAAAAACTGTTTTTT,TRBJ1-4,TRBV5-5,NA,TRBD1
CASRGQGNTIYF,TGTGCCAGCAGAGGACAGGGAAACACCATATATTTT,TRBJ1-3,TRBV2,NA,NA